This entry lists 9 T cell receptor beta chains sequenced from one sample in a study of T-cell memory formation after mild COVID-19. MiXCR, applied by TCRdb to the 5' RACE reads, yields one record per CDR3 protein. The sample shows 500,000 to 600,000 distinct CDR3 sequences, more than 15% of them seen only once. What was sequenced was PBMCs or a T cell subset sorted from them (not recorded which). The receptors come from an adult woman who had mild COVID-19 (a few samples of this study predate the infection). Cell type and time point are not known.

This clonotype was seen more than once but under ten times. The chain recombines TRBV24-1 with TRBJ2-2; TRBD1 matches 8 bases. There are 21 residues in the CDR3. Unmatched junction bases numbered 17, after V lost 1 base and J lost 2 bases. Per the germline V gene, CDR1 is KGHDR and CDR2 is SFDVKD. In DNA form, the CDR3 reads TGTGCCACCAGTGATTTTATATCATCCTCGTTCAGGGGGCGCAACACCGGGGAGCTGTTTTTT. Translating gives CATSDFISSSFRGRNTGELFF.

The V and J genes are TRBV7-2 and TRBJ2-5, with D perhaps matching TRBD2 (6 bases). V was shortened by 1 base and J by 4 bases, with 16 bases between the two germline ends. This CDR3 contains 16 residues. Germline V gene lookup returns CDR1 SGHTA and CDR2 FQGNSA. The CDR3 here is CASSLGAVGGRETQYF. The CDR3 DNA reads as TGTGCCAGCAGCTTAGGGGCGGTCGGGGGAAGAGAGACCCAGTACTTC.

The rearrangement joins TRBV15 to TRBJ2-2; D gene uncertain. The germline V gene encodes CDR1 LNHNV and CDR2 YYDKDF (reference sequence). V was trimmed by 1 base and J by 4 bases, leaving 10 bases between them. There are 15 residues in the CDR3. CDR3 amino acids: CATSRVLPATGELFF. The CDR3 DNA is TGTGCCACCAGCAGAGTGCTGCCAGCCACCGGGGAGCTGTTTTTT.

This clonotype was seen more than once but under ten times. J is TRBJ2-7 and V is TRBV29-1; the match to TRBD2 covers 8 bases. The germline gives CDR1 SQVTM, CDR2 ANQGSEA. After removal of 4 bases from V and 5 bases from J, the junction contained 10 bases not matched to a gene. This CDR3 comprises 14 residues. The CDR3 loop is CSVGSGSLSHEQYF. CDR3 DNA: TGCAGCGTTGGGAGCGGGAGCCTCAGCCACGAGCAGTACTTC.

This clonotype was observed a handful of times. The rearrangement joins TRBV3-1 to TRBJ2-7; no reliable D call. V was shortened by 0 bases and J by 0 bases, with 12 bases between the two germline ends. CDR1 and CDR2 (germline): LGHDT, YNNKEL (reference sequence). This CDR3 is 16 amino acids long. The DNA of the CDR3 is TGTGCCAGCAGCCAAGATACTGCGGCATCCTCCTACGAGCAGTACTTC. Amino acids: CASSQDTAASSYEQYF.

The chain joins TRBV5-1 to TRBJ2-7; a possible D gene is TRBD1 (5 bases). Germline CDR1 reads SGHRS; CDR2 reads YFSETQ. The V end lost 3 bases, the J end lost 3 bases, and 13 bases lay between the germline ends. CDR3 length: 14 amino acids. CDR3 amino acids: CASSSQGILYEQYF. The CDR3 DNA follows: TGCGCCAGCAGCTCCCAGGGAATTCTCTACGAGCAGTACTTC. Together with reference TRBV5-1 and TRBJ2-7, the CDR3 gives the full variable domain: KAGVTQTPRYLIKTRGQQVTLSCSPISGHRSVSWYQQTPGQGLQFLFEYFSETQRNKGNFPGRFSGRQFSNSRSEMNVSTLELGDSALYLCASSSQGILYEQYFGPGTRLTVT.

This clonotype was detected a few times. The rearrangement links TRBV27 to TRBJ1-1; the D is unclear. This CDR3 contains 18 residues. The ends were cut back, 2 bases at V and 1 base at J, with 20 bases in the middle. The V gene's germline CDR1 is MNHEY and CDR2 SMNVEV (reference sequence). The CDR3 nucleotides read TGTGCCAGCAGTTTACGGGGTTGGGGTGTACAGACGAACACTGAAGCTTTCTTT. It yields the protein CASSLRGWGVQTNTEAFF.

The chain employs TRBV3-1 and TRBJ2-2, with 11 positions matching TRBD2. CDR1 and CDR2 from the germline V gene are LGHDT and YNNKEL (reference sequence). The V segment lost 2 bases and the J segment 6 bases; nucleotides outside the gene matches: 11. There are 18 residues in the CDR3. The CDR3, as DNA: TGTGCCAGCAGCCAACCTGGGCTAGCGGGAGGTGCGGCCGGGGAGCTGTTTTTT. Translating gives CASSQPGLAGGAAGELFF.

Notes on this clonotype: One base away lies a much larger clone, so this may be a sequencing read error. The rearrangement links TRBV10-3 to TRBJ2-1; TRBD2 aligns across 10 bases. Germline V gene sequence: CDR1 ENHRY, CDR2 SYGVKD. The CDR3 loop spans 17 amino acids. With 0 bases clipped from V and 8 bases from J, the junction kept 10 bases outside the gene matches. CDR3 protein: CAISESASSGRRHEQFF. CDR3 DNA: TGTGCCATCAGTGAGTCAGCCTCTAGCGGGAGACGCCATGAGCAGTTCTTC.